This T cell receptor (beta chain) was observed in a study of beta chain features in type 1 diabetes. CDR1 and CDR2 (germline): KGHSH, LQKENI. The CDR3 extends over 15 amino acids. Trimming removed 4 bases at V and 4 bases at J, with 16 bases between. In this sample, this clone turned up a few times. The antigen is not known. Reverse transcription of all isolated RNA meant that expressed TCRB transcripts were sequenced. Clones were read by immunoSEQ multiplex PCR, and TCRdb kept only the in-frame ones, dropping some. Found here are 500,000 to 650,000 clones, around 12% of them singletons; the top ten hold over 0.1%. Whole-study findings and limits: Among all four CD4+ subsets, Type 1 diabetes patients had TCRB CDR3s that were moderately but significantly shorter.

Sequenced input: naive CD4+ T cells from blood. This chain connects TRBV18 to TRBJ2-5, with D perhaps TRBD1 (6 bases). The receptor was isolated from a man aged 30 to 45 with type 1 diabetes. The CDR3 protein is CASSLADSISETQYF. CDR3 nucleotides: TGTGCCAGCTCACTCGCGGACAGCATATCAGAGACCCAGTACTTC. The full variable domain, in which reference TRBV18 and TRBJ2-5 provide the parts outside the CDR3, is NAGVMQNPRHLVRRRGQEARLRCSPMKGHSHVYWYRQLPEEGLKFMVYLQKENIIDESGMPKERFSAEFPKEGPSILRIQQVVRGDSAAYFCASSLADSISETQYFGPGTRLLVL.